The next 3 T cell receptor beta chains were all read from a single sample in a study of CD8 T cells in ankylosing spondylitis. Via MiXCR, TCRdb re-called the 5' RACE reads, giving one row per CDR3 protein. Among approximately 100,000 distinct CDR3 sequences listed, under 30% were seen once. Sequenced input: synovial fluid, either unsorted or a sorted T cell fraction (not recorded which). The receptors derive from a male donor with ankylosing spondylitis.

The chain uses TRBV7-8 and TRBJ2-3; TRBD2 agrees at 9 bases. The J segment lost 0 bases and the V segment lost 6 bases, leaving 4 bases of the junction unmatched. The germline CDR1 and CDR2 sequences are SGHVS and FQNEAQ. This CDR3 is 15 amino acids long. The CDR3 loop reads CASRVAGASTDTQYF. DNA for the CDR3: TGTGCCAGCAGGGTAGCGGGAGCTAGCACAGATACGCAGTATTTT. Complete variable domain (other parts from reference TRBV7-8 and TRBJ2-3): GAGVSQSPRYKVAKRGQDVALRCDPISGHVSLFWYQQALGQGPEFLTYFQNEAQLDKSGLPSDRFFAERPEGSVSTLKIQRTQQEDSAVYLCASRVAGASTDTQYFGPGTRLTVL.

V and J are TRBV20-1 and TRBJ2-3, with 9 bases matching TRBD2. The CDR3 is 13 amino acids. Germline CDR1 reads DFQATT; CDR2 reads SNEGSKA (reference sequence). Trimming took 4 bases from V and 8 from J; bases not matched to a gene: 7. CDR3 sequence (DNA): TGCAGTGCTATAGCGGGGGTCACAAGTACGCAGTATTTT. It specifies CSAIAGVTSTQYF.

The chain combines TRBV15 with TRBJ1-2; D remains unclear. CDR1 is LNHNV, CDR2 YYDKDF, per germline (reference sequence). The CDR3 is 16 amino acids. Trimming removed 0 bases from V and 6 bases from J, with 17 bases in between. The CDR3 region is CATSRDQDAPVDGYTF. CDR3 in DNA: TGTGCCACCAGCAGAGATCAAGACGCCCCGGTCGATGGCTACACCTTC.